One sample yielded the 23 T cell receptor beta chains listed below, sequenced in a study of blood T cell repertoires in COVID-19. This table comes from immunoSEQ multiplex PCR, and its TCRdb copy is limited to in-frame clones, with some not included. The profile shows 140,000 to 150,000 clones, less than 90% of them singletons. The sequencing input was peripheral blood. The receptors shown here come from a human donor in a cohort sampled during active COVID-19.

V gene TRBV5-4 combines with J gene TRBJ1-1; possible D gene TRBD1, 6 bases. Germline loops: CDR1 SGHNT, CDR2 YYREEE (reference sequence). This CDR3 contains 13 residues. Trimming removed 0 bases at V and 6 bases at J, with 9 bases between. The CDR3 sequence is CASSLAGGPEAFF. CDR3 DNA: TGTGCCAGCAGCTTGGCGGGGGGGCCTGAAGCTTTCTTT. The full variable domain, with the rest looked up from reference TRBV5-4 and TRBJ1-1, is ETGVTQSPTHLIKTRGQQVTLRCSSQSGHNTVSWYQQALGQGPQFIFQYYREEENGRGNFPPRFSGLQFPNYSSELNVNALELDDSALYLCASSLAGGPEAFFGQGTRLTVV.

The rearrangement uses TRBV5-1 and TRBJ2-6; no definite D call. With 4 bases removed from V and 0 bases from J, the gap between germline ends came to 14 bases. The CDR3 runs 17 residues. The germline V gene has CDR1 SGHRS and CDR2 YFSETQ. The CDR3 bases are TGCGCCAGCAGCCCGACACCCCAGAGCTCTGGGGCCAACGTCCTGACTTTC. Its protein is CASSPTPQSSGANVLTF.

The V and J genes are TRBV5-8 and TRBJ2-7, with D unclear. Deletions cut 4 bases from V and 0 bases from J, with 14 bases between. The length of the CDR3 is 15 residues. In germline, CDR1 is SGHTS, CDR2 YDEGEE. CDR3 in amino acids: CASSRAATNSYEQYF. The CDR3 coding sequence is TGTGCCAGCAGCCGCGCGGCCACTAACTCCTACGAGCAGTACTTC.

The chain links TRBV4-3 to TRBJ1-4, with TRBD1 matching 8 bases. The CDR3 contains 15 residues. In germline, CDR1 is LGHNA, CDR2 YSLEER. With V trimmed by 0 bases and J by 6 bases, 3 bases remained unmatched. CDR3 coding DNA: TGCGCCAGCAGCCAAGATGGACAGGGAGATGAAAAACTGTTTTTT. Translated: CASSQDGQGDEKLFF.

CDR3: CASSPGTEDSPLHF. CDR3 bases: TGCGCCAGCAGCCCCGGGACAGAGGATTCACCCCTCCACTTT. V gene TRBV5-1 combines with J gene TRBJ1-6; 7 bases agree with TRBD1. Germline-derived CDR1 and CDR2 are SGHRS and YFSETQ. This CDR3 spans 14 amino acids. V lost 4 bases and J lost 8; bases outside the gene matches: 6.

The chain uses TRBV7-2 and TRBJ1-2; D possibly corresponds to TRBD1 (5 bases). The CDR3 has 16 amino acids. Between the trimmed V and J ends, which lost 1 base and 2 bases, there was a span of 14 bases. From germline, CDR1 is SGHTA and CDR2 FQGNSA. DNA of the CDR3: TGTGCCAGCAGCTTAGGGGAGGGGCCGAGGAACTATGGCTACACCTTC. Protein product: CASSLGEGPRNYGYTF.

The J gene is TRBJ1-1, the V gene TRBV7-9, with 7 bases matching TRBD1. Germline V gene data show CDR1 as SEHNR and CDR2 as FQNEAQ (reference sequence). V shed 5 bases and J 4 bases; nucleotides not matched to a gene: 7. CDR3 length equals 14 residues. The CDR3 DNA follows: TGTGCCAGCAGCCTTCAGGGGGATAGCACTGAAGCTTTCTTT. Translated, it gives CASSLQGDSTEAFF.

The genes are TRBV7-9 and TRBJ1-4, with no clear D. Germline V gene data show CDR1 as SEHNR and CDR2 as FQNEAQ (reference sequence). This CDR3 region has 14 residues. V was pared by 5 bases and J by 7 bases, with 14 bases between. The chain's CDR3 is CASSPSGSTEKLFF. The CDR3, as DNA: TGTGCCAGCAGCCCCTCGGGATCGACTGAAAAACTGTTTTTT.

The chain combines TRBV10-3 with TRBJ1-2; perhaps TRBD1 as D (5 bases). Germline V gene lookup returns CDR1 ENHRY and CDR2 SYGVKD. V lost 5 bases and J 1 base, leaving 17 bases between the germline ends. The CDR3 contains 16 residues. This CDR3 reads CAISHDPTTDNYGYTF. The CDR3 region has the DNA TGTGCCATCAGTCACGACCCGACGACAGATAACTATGGCTACACCTTC.

The chain combines TRBV5-1 with TRBJ2-7; 10 bases agree with TRBD1. With 5 bases clipped from V and 5 bases from J, the junction kept 10 bases outside the gene matches. This CDR3 comprises 15 residues. CDR1 and CDR2 from the germline V gene are SGHRS and YFSETQ. The CDR3 sequence is CASRRRDRGSHEQYF. The CDR3 DNA follows: TGCGCCAGCAGGCGCCGGGACAGGGGTTCCCACGAGCAGTACTTC.

The chain joins TRBV7-2 to TRBJ1-2, with D unresolved. CDR1 SGHTA and CDR2 FQGNSA come from the germline V gene. CDR3 length: 11 residues. Deletions cut 6 bases from V and 8 bases from J, with 10 bases between. The CDR3, as DNA: TGTGCCAGCAGTCAGACACGCGGCTACACCTTC. Residues: CASSQTRGYTF. The whole variable domain, remainder taken from reference TRBV7-2 and TRBJ1-2, is GAGVSQSPSNKVTEKGKDVELRCDPISGHTALYWYRQSLGQGLEFLIYFQGNSAPDKSGLPSDRFSAERTGGSVSTLTIQRTQQEDSAVYLCASSQTRGYTFGSGTRLTVV.

The rearrangement joins TRBV3-1 (or the pseudogene TRBV3-2) to TRBJ2-7; D may be TRBD1 (6 bases). The length of the CDR3 is 16 residues. V gave up 4 bases and J gave up 4 bases, with 20 bases separating them. Per germline, CDR1 LGHDT and CDR2 YNNKEL (reference sequence). In DNA form, the CDR3 reads TGTGCCAGCAGCCCCTTTGATACAGGGCCGACTTACGAGCAGTACTTC. This codes for CASSPFDTGPTYEQYF.

V gene TRBV7-2 combines with J gene TRBJ1-1; unclear D gene. V lost 2 bases to trimming and J lost 0 bases, with 10 bases between them. The germline gives CDR1 SGHTA, CDR2 FQGNSA. There are 15 residues in the CDR3. CDR3 protein: CASSLQSTLNTEAFF. CDR3 sequence (DNA): TGTGCCAGCAGCTTACAGTCCACACTGAACACTGAAGCTTTCTTT. Full variable domain (outside the CDR3, taken from reference TRBV7-2 and TRBJ1-1): GAGVSQSPSNKVTEKGKDVELRCDPISGHTALYWYRQSLGQGLEFLIYFQGNSAPDKSGLPSDRFSAERTGGSVSTLTIQRTQQEDSAVYLCASSLQSTLNTEAFFGQGTRLTVV.

The J gene is TRBJ2-5, the V gene TRBV25-1; unclear D gene. Germline loops: CDR1 MGHDK, CDR2 SYGVNS. V shed 3 bases and J shed 4 bases, with 9 bases lying between them. This CDR3 comprises 13 residues. In nucleotides, the CDR3 is TGTGCCAGCAGTGATTTGGTGAGAGAGACCCAGTACTTC. Encoded protein: CASSDLVRETQYF.

This rearrangement joins TRBV18 to TRBJ2-1; 7 nucleotides align to TRBD1. V shed 3 bases and J 9 bases; nucleotides not matched to a gene: 11. CDR3 length: 15 amino acids. CDR1 KGHSH and CDR2 LQKENI come from the germline V gene. This chain's CDR3 is CASSPPGTVGREQFF. CDR3 DNA sequence: TGTGCCAGCTCACCCCCCGGGACAGTCGGGCGTGAGCAGTTCTTC.

The chain joins TRBV15 to TRBJ1-1; a weak D match, TRBD1 (5 bases). The CDR3 is 14 amino acids. Trimming left V 7 bases short and J 1 base short, with 13 bases between. CDR1 LNHNV and CDR2 YYDKDF come from the germline V gene (reference sequence). CDR3 amino acids: CATKPMGGNTEAFF. The CDR3 DNA reads TGTGCCACCAAACCAATGGGGGGGAACACTGAAGCTTTCTTT.

The rearrangement links TRBV28 to TRBJ2-5; D remains ambiguous. Germline V lookup: CDR1 MDHEN, CDR2 SYDVKM. The CDR3 sequence is 13 residues long. V was cut by 6 bases and J by 4 bases, with 12 bases left in between. This chain's CDR3 is CASRSSSTETQYF. CDR3 nucleotide sequence: TGTGCCAGCAGGAGTTCAAGCACAGAGACCCAGTACTTC.

The CDR3 nucleotides are TGTGCCAGCAGCATCACGCCCAGTCAAGAGACCCAGTACTTC. Protein sequence: CASSITPSQETQYF. The chain links TRBV11-3 to TRBJ2-5; D is undetermined. The V and J ends lost 5 bases and 2 bases respectively, with 12 bases between them. Germline V gene sequence: CDR1 SGHNT, CDR2 YENEEA. CDR3 length: 14 residues.

The rearrangement joins TRBV4-1 to TRBJ1-1; D might be TRBD1 (6 bases). This CDR3 contains 12 residues. CDR1 is MGHRA and CDR2 is YSYEKL in the germline V gene. With 2 bases removed from V and 8 bases from J, the gap between germline ends came to 9 bases. The CDR3 region is CASSQPRGEAFF. The CDR3 region has the DNA TGCGCCAGCAGCCAACCAAGGGGGGAAGCTTTCTTT.

This chain joins TRBV7-9 and TRBJ2-2; D perhaps matches TRBD1 (6 bases). The V end was cut by 8 bases, the J end by 1 base, with 11 bases between. CDR3 length: 14 amino acids. CDR1 is SEHNR, CDR2 FQNEAQ, per germline (reference sequence). Here the CDR3 DNA reads TGTGCCAGCCAGGGGCAGCGGAACACCGGGGAGCTGTTTTTT. It yields the protein CASQGQRNTGELFF.

This sequence joins TRBV19 and TRBJ1-3, with D hard to call. The CDR3 consists of 15 residues. Germline-derived CDR1 and CDR2 are LNHDA and SQIVND (reference sequence). Trimming stripped 6 bases from V and 0 bases from J, with 12 bases between. CDR3: CASRRTLDSGNTIYF. The CDR3, as DNA: TGTGCCAGTAGGAGAACCCTCGACTCTGGAAACACCATATATTTT.

The V and J genes are TRBV4-1 and TRBJ1-1, with D maybe TRBD1 (6 bases). V was cut by 0 bases and J by 13 bases, with 18 bases left in between. CDR1 MGHRA and CDR2 YSYEKL come from the germline V gene. The CDR3 covers 14 residues. The CDR3 loop reads CASSQDRKPGAFFF. CDR3 DNA: TGCGCCAGCAGCCAAGATCGGAAGCCAGGGGCCTTTTTCTTT.

This clone was counted between two and nine times. The V and J genes are TRBV30 and TRBJ1-3; D gene ambiguous. Germline CDR1 and CDR2: GTSNPN and SVGIG (reference sequence). Trimming removed 6 bases at V and 0 bases at J, with 6 bases between. This CDR3 spans 12 amino acids. CDR3 amino acids: CACPDSGNTIYF. The CDR3 DNA reads as TGTGCCTGCCCAGACTCTGGAAACACCATATATTTT.